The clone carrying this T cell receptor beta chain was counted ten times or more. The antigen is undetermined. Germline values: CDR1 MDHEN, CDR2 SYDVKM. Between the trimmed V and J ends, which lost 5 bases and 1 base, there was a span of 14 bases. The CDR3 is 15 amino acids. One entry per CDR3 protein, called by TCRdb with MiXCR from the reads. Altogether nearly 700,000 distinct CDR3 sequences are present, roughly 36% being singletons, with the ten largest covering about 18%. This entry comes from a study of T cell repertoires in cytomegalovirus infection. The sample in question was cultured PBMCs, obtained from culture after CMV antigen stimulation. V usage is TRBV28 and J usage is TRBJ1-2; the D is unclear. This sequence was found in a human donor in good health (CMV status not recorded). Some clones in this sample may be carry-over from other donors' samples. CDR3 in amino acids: CASSPDGNFNYGYTF. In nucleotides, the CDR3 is TGTGCCAGCAGTCCGGACGGGAATTTTAACTATGGCTACACCTTC.